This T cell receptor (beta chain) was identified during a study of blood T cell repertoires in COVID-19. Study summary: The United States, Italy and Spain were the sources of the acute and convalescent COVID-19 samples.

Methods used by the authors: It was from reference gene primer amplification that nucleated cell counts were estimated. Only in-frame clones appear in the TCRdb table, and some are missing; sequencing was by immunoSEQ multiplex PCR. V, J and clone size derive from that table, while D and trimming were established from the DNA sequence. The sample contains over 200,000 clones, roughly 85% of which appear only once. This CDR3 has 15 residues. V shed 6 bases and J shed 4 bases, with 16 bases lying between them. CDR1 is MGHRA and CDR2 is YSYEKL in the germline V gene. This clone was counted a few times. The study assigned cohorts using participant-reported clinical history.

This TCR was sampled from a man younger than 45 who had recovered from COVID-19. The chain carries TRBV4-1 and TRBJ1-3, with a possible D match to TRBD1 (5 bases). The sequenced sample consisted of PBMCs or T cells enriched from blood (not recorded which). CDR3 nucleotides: TGCGCCAGCAGTCGAGAGTCGGGGGTCGGAAACACCATATATTTT. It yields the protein CASSRESGVGNTIYF.